What follows are 15 T cell receptor beta chains derived from one specimen sequenced in a study of radiotherapy plus CTLA-4 blockade in lung cancer. Sequenced by immunoSEQ multiplex PCR; TCRdb stores in-frame clones only, minus some. The top ten hold 7.5% to 9.5% of the sample, which has about 46,000 clones, more than 75% seen once. This material consisted of peripheral blood, taken from a patient treated with radiotherapy plus ipilimumab. These receptors were taken from a human donor with non-small cell lung cancer who had a complete response to radiotherapy plus ipilimumab.

This clone appeared a few times. The CDR3 is CASSLSSGSHEQYV. In DNA form, the CDR3 reads TGTGCCAGCAGCTTATCATCCGGGAGCCACGAGCAGTACGTC. The chain carries TRBV5-4 and TRBJ2-7, with D perhaps matching TRBD2 (6 bases). CDR1 SGHNT and CDR2 YYREEE come from the germline V gene (reference sequence). Trimming removed 2 bases from V and 5 bases from J, with 14 bases in between. The CDR3 sequence is 14 residues long.

The V call is TRBV11-2, the J call TRBJ2-3; TRBD2 might be the D (6 bases). V shed 2 bases and J shed 3 bases, with 12 bases lying between them. Germline V gives CDR1 SGHAT, CDR2 FQNNGV. CDR3 length: 15 amino acids. The DNA of the CDR3 is TGTGCCAGCAGCTTAATCGGACTAAGAACAGATACGCAGTATTTT. It encodes CASSLIGLRTDTQYF.

The J gene is TRBJ2-7, the V gene TRBV2, with 8 bases aligning to TRBD1. V was pared by 4 bases and J by 5 bases, with 7 bases of the junction left unmatched. CDR1 is SNHLY, CDR2 FYNNEI, per germline. The CDR3 is 14 amino acids. Here the CDR3 DNA reads TGTGCCAGCAGTGGGGTCAGGGGGCCCCACGAGCAGTACTTC. It yields the protein CASSGVRGPHEQYF.

The gene calls are TRBV7-9 and TRBJ2-1; maybe TRBD1 (6 bases). Germline V gene data show CDR1 as SEHNR and CDR2 as FQNEAQ (reference sequence). The CDR3 sequence is 15 residues long. V lost 7 bases and J lost 6, with 19 bases in between. The CDR3 reads CASTLVGGMGNEQFF. In nucleotides, the CDR3 is TGTGCCAGCACCCTTGTAGGGGGTATGGGCAATGAGCAGTTCTTC.

The chain recombines TRBV19 with TRBJ1-2, with 7 bases lining up with TRBD1. Losses at the gene ends were 4 bases for V and 7 bases for J; bases not matched to a gene: 6. CDR1 is LNHDA and CDR2 is SQIVND in the germline V gene (reference sequence). CDR3 size: 13 residues. This CDR3 is CASSRQGSAGYTF. In DNA form, the CDR3 reads TGTGCCAGTAGTAGACAGGGAAGTGCTGGCTACACCTTC. Variable domain in full (rest from reference TRBV19 and TRBJ1-2): DGGITQSPKYLFRKEGQNVTLSCEQNLNHDAMYWYRQDPGQGLRLIYYSQIVNDFQKGDIAEGYSVSREKKESFPLTVTSAQKNPTAFYLCASSRQGSAGYTFGSGTRLTVV.

The chain carries TRBV27 and TRBJ1-1; tentative D call: TRBD1 (5 bases). The ends were cut back, 3 bases at V and 1 base at J, with 9 bases in the middle. CDR1 and CDR2 from the germline V gene are MNHEY and SMNVEV (reference sequence). The CDR3 is 14 amino acids. The CDR3 spells CASSFLGQNTEAFF. In nucleotides, the CDR3 is TGTGCCAGCAGTTTCTTGGGGCAGAACACTGAAGCTTTCTTT.

V and J are TRBV7-9 and TRBJ2-1; 8 bases line up with TRBD2. J lost 7 bases, V lost 4 bases, and 15 bases had no gene match. This CDR3 has 17 amino acids. The germline V gene encodes CDR1 SEHNR and CDR2 FQNEAQ (reference sequence). The CDR3 protein is CASSWASGSPILNEQFF. In nucleotides, the CDR3 is TGTGCCAGCAGCTGGGCTAGCGGGTCCCCCATACTAAATGAGCAGTTCTTC.

The chain is built from TRBV27 and TRBJ2-7; possibly TRBD1 for D (8 bases). V lost 6 bases, J lost 4 bases, and 19 bases lay in between. The CDR3 is made up of 15 amino acids. Germline loops: CDR1 MNHEY, CDR2 SMNVEV (reference sequence). The CDR3 loop reads CASRALQGGNYEQYF. The CDR3 DNA reads as TGTGCCAGCAGAGCGCTACAGGGGGGGAATTACGAGCAGTACTTC.

A few counts support this clone. This chain uses TRBV15 with TRBJ1-5, with 7 bases fitting TRBD1. The germline gives CDR1 LNHNV, CDR2 YYDKDF (reference sequence). The CDR3 covers 14 residues. V lost 6 bases, J lost 3 bases, and 5 bases stayed unmatched. The CDR3 reads CATREGQLNQPQHF. CDR3 nucleotides: TGTGCCACCAGGGAGGGACAGCTCAATCAGCCCCAGCATTTT.

This chain uses TRBV10-2 with TRBJ2-7, with a tentative D call TRBD1 (5 bases). Germline loops: CDR1 WSHSY, CDR2 SAAADI. The V end was cut by 5 bases, the J end by 4 bases, with 12 bases between. CDR3 size: 13 residues. The CDR3 sequence: CASSMGQNYEQYV. The CDR3 nucleotides read TGCGCCAGCAGTATGGGGCAGAATTACGAGCAGTACGTC.

This chain joins TRBV27 and TRBJ2-3, with a weak D call TRBD2 (6 bases). The V gene's germline CDR1 is MNHEY and CDR2 SMNVEV (reference sequence). The CDR3 is 12 residues long. With 5 bases removed from V and 11 bases from J, the gap between germline ends came to 14 bases. The CDR3 region has the DNA TGTGCCAGCAGTCAAACGGGGGTCGGGCAGTATTTT. Its translation is CASSQTGVGQYF.

The CDR3 region is CASSVIAGAGETQYF. CDR3 nucleotide sequence: TGTGCCAGCAGCGTAATCGCGGGAGCGGGAGAGACCCAGTACTTC. This chain links TRBV9 with TRBJ2-5; TRBD2 matches 7 bases. The germline V gene has CDR1 SGDLS and CDR2 YYNGEE. With V trimmed by 1 base and J by 4 bases, 7 bases remained unmatched. The CDR3 covers 15 residues.

The chain links TRBV29-1 to TRBJ1-2; the D is unclear. This CDR3 contains 12 residues. Germline assignment: CDR1 SQVTM and CDR2 ANQGSEA. Trimming cost V 6 bases and J 4 bases, with 12 bases left between them. CDR3 DNA sequence: TGCAGCGTCGTCGGCAGGTCCTATGGCTACACCTTC. Its translation is CSVVGRSYGYTF.

The V gene is TRBV5-1, the J gene TRBJ2-7; TRBD1 agrees at 7 bases. This CDR3 has 14 residues. J was trimmed by 2 bases and V by 4 bases; bases with no gene match: 6. CDR1 SGHRS and CDR2 YFSETQ come from the germline V gene. CDR3 DNA: TGCGCCAGCAGCAACGGACAGGTAACCTACGAGCAGTACTTC. Its protein product is CASSNGQVTYEQYF.

This rearrangement joins TRBV5-1 to TRBJ2-3; D gene unclear. Germline assignment: CDR1 SGHRS and CDR2 YFSETQ. This CDR3 contains 14 residues. Trimming removed 0 bases from V and 5 bases from J, with 10 bases in between. CDR3 coding DNA: TGCGCCAGCAGCTTGGCAGGCCACCAAGATACGCAGTATTTT. Translating it yields CASSLAGHQDTQYF.